The clone carrying this T cell receptor (beta chain) was seen a few times. As yet, its antigen is unknown. CDR3 length: 16 amino acids. V was pared by 4 bases and J by 15 bases, with 28 bases between. Germline CDR1 SGHNT, CDR2 YYREEE (reference sequence). Time point meaning: patch test 2, 6 weeks after DPC sensitization. Treatment in this sample: therapeutic diphenylcyclopropenone sensitization with weekly scalp DPC. TCRdb ran MiXCR on the RACE reads and lists one entry per CDR3 protein. In the table there are about 82,000 distinct CDR3 sequences, 5% to 8.5% of which are singletons. This sample is drawn from a study of human T cells and chemical hapten exposure. The overall study: Small differences in pooled library volume mainly drove the variation in TCR yields per sample.

Overall study results and limits: Given that the donors had alopecia, their immune response may differ from that seen in healthy people. It was expanded TCRs that formed significantly more large CDR3 similarity clusters than controls did. DPC sensitization left the count of TCRs above 1 in 1000 unchanged.

This chain links TRBV5-4 with TRBJ1-4, with D perhaps TRBD1 (6 bases). This sample comprised whole blood, obtained in connection with sensitization to the hapten diphenylcyclopropenone (DPC). The TCR was taken from a woman younger than 45 with alopecia areata. Some clones in this sample may be carry-over from other donors' samples. This CDR3 is CASSLGGKGAQRDMFF. CDR3 DNA: TGTGCCAGCAGCCTCGGGGGCAAGGGCGCGCAAAGGGATATGTTTTTT.